Detailed here is one T cell receptor (beta chain). Its specificity is unknown. This sample is drawn from a study of CD8 T cells in Susac syndrome. As for the study in general: Within the sequenced group of Susac syndrome patients, over 5 showed active disease and fewer than 10 were in remission. When blood was collected, patients with Susac syndrome were therapy-naive, were taking corticosteroids, or were receiving intravenous immunoglobulin alone. General observations from the study: Among active patients and in TEMRA cells, CD8+ clonal expansion in Susac reached its peak. Detection of Susac-specific public clones gave 15 to 20 in total CD8+ repertoires and about five in CD8+ TEMRA repertoires.

With random hexamers, reverse transcription was performed on about 0.45 to 1 ug of RNA. Using its own MiXCR run on the immunoSEQ multiplex PCR reads, TCRdb lists one record per CDR3 protein. This repertoire shows approximately 79,000 distinct CDR3 sequences, approximately 95% found once; its top ten account for less than 0.6%. The sequenced sample consisted of CD8+ T cells from PBMCs. This receptor was identified in a human donor with Susac syndrome.

CDR3 nucleotides: TGCAGTGCTAGGGGGACAGGGGTGACCGAGCAGTACTTC. Translation gives CSARGTGVTEQYF. The V and J genes are TRBV20-1 and TRBJ2-7; TRBD1 matches 10 bases. Germline V gene data show CDR1 as DFQATT and CDR2 as SNEGSKA (reference sequence). Trimming removed 3 bases from V and 6 bases from J; junction bases left unmatched: 5. This CDR3 has 13 residues.